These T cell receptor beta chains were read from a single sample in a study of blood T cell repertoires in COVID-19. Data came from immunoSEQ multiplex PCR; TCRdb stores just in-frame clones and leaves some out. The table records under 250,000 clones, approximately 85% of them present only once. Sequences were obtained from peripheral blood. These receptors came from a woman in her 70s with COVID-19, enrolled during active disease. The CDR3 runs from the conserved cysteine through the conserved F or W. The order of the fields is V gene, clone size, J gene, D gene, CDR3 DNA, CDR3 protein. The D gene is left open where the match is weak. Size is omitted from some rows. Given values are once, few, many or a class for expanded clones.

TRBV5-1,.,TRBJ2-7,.,TGCGCCAGCAGCGTGGGACAAAGAAACTACGAGCAGTACTTC,CASSVGQRNYEQYF
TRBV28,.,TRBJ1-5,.,TGTGCCAGTGGACAGCCATTCAATCAGCCCCAGCATTTT,CASGQPFNQPQHF
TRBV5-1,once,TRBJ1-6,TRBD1,TGCGCCAGCAGCTTCGGTTATGGGACAGGGGGCGAGAATAATTCACCCCTCCACTTT,CASSFGYGTGGENNSPLHF
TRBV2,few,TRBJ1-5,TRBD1,TGTGCCAGCACCGGACAGGGGTTCGGAAAGCCCCAGCATTTT,CASTGQGFGKPQHF
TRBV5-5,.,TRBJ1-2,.,TGTGCCAGCAGCTTGTTCTCATCAGCGGGACTCTATGGCTACACCTTC,CASSLFSSAGLYGYTF
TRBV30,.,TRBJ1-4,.,TGTGCCTGGAGTGTAGGCGGGGTCGGAGAAAAACTGTTTTTT,CAWSVGGVGEKLFF
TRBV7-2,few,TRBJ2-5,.,TGTGCCAGCAGCTTAGGACTCCTAGAGGCCCAGTACTTC,CASSLGLLEAQYF
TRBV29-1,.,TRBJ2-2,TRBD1,TGCAGCGTGGGGGACAGGGCGAACACCGGGGAGCTGTTTTTT,CSVGDRANTGELFF
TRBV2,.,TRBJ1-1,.,TGTGCCAGCACGCTGAACAGCCGCACTGAAGCTTTCTTT,CASTLNSRTEAFF
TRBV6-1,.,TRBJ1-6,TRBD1,TGTGCCAGCAGTGAAGACGGAGACAGGGGTAATTCACCCCTCCACTTT,CASSEDGDRGNSPLHF
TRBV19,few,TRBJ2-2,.,TGTGCCAGTAGCCAAGGGGGGACTAGGGAGCTGTTTTTT,CASSQGGTRELFF
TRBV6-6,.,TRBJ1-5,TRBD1,TGTGCCAGCAGCAATACAGGGGACGGTCAGCCCCAGCATTTT,CASSNTGDGQPQHF
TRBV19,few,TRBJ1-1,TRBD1,TGTGCCAGTAGTCCTACAGGGGTTAGTCGTTCGGCTTTCTTT,CASSPTGVSRSAFF
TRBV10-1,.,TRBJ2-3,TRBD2,TGCGCCAGCAGTGATCCCAGGGGACTAGCGGGAATAGATACGCAGTATTTT,CASSDPRGLAGIDTQYF
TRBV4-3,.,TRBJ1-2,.,TGCGCCAGCAGCCAAGATCGCTCAGGGGACAACTATGGCTACACCTTC,CASSQDRSGDNYGYTF
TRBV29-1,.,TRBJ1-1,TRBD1,TGCAGCGTGGGACAGCTCATGAACACTGAAGCTTTCTTT,CSVGQLMNTEAFF
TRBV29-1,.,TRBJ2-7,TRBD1,TGCAGCGTTAGGACAGGGAACGAGCAGTACTTC,CSVRTGNEQYF
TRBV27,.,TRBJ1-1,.,TGTGCCAGCAGTACTCTAGGAGGGAGAGGTGAAGCTTTCTTT,CASSTLGGRGEAFF
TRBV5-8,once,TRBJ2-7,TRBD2,TGTGCCAGCAGCTTGGTCGCGGGAGTGAAGGGTTACGAGCAGTACTTC,CASSLVAGVKGYEQYF
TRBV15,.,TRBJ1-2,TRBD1,TGTGCCACCAGCAGAGATCGAACAGGGGGTCATGGCTACACCTTC,CATSRDRTGGHGYTF
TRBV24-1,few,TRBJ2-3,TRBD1,TGTGCCACTGACGAGGGGGCCGCTAGCACAGATACGCAGTATTTT,CATDEGAASTDTQYF
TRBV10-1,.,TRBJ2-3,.,TGCGCCAGCAGTGAGTCGAGGCTAGGGGTCACAGATACGCAGTATTTT,CASSESRLGVTDTQYF
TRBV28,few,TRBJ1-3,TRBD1,TGTGCCAGCAGTATAGACAGGGTCGCGGCTGGAAACACCATATATTTT,CASSIDRVAAGNTIYF
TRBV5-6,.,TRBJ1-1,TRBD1,TGTGCCAGCAGCTTAAGGACAGGGTTGTCCACTGAAGCTTTCTTT,CASSLRTGLSTEAFF
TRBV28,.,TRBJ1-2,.,TGTGCCAGCAGCCGTACCTACCCCCCTGTTCCGAACTATGGCTACACCTTC,CASSRTYPPVPNYGYTF